Shown below are 5 T cell receptor beta chains from a single sample sequenced in a study of CD8 T cells in ankylosing spondylitis. From the 5' RACE reads, TCRdb called clonotypes with MiXCR, one entry per CDR3 protein. This table holds 85,000 to 90,000 distinct CDR3 sequences, 27% found once. The sequencing sample was made of blood, either unsorted or a sorted T cell fraction (not recorded which). The source of these receptors is a male donor with ankylosing spondylitis or in good health (not recorded which).

This sequence joins TRBV19 and TRBJ1-1; a weak D match, TRBD1 (6 bases). V lost 7 bases and J lost 1, with 13 bases in between. The CDR3 extends over 14 amino acids. The V gene's germline CDR1 is LNHDA and CDR2 SQIVND (reference sequence). The CDR3 loop reads CASNPLDRNTEAFF. Written as DNA, the CDR3 is TGTGCCAGTAATCCGTTGGACAGGAACACTGAAGCTTTCTTT.

This clonotype was recorded a few times. The chain uses TRBV20-1 and TRBJ1-2; tentative D call: TRBD1 (6 bases). Deletions cut 5 bases from V and 4 bases from J, with 11 bases between. CDR1 DFQATT and CDR2 SNEGSKA come from the germline V gene (reference sequence). The CDR3 is 12 amino acids. For the CDR3, the DNA is TGCAGTGCTCGCCAGGGGCCCTATGGCTACACCTTC. It codes for CSARQGPYGYTF.

This clonotype was counted a few times. This chain connects TRBV7-9 to TRBJ2-7; no definite D call. Germline CDR1 and CDR2: SEHNR and FQNEAQ (reference sequence). Trimming pared 4 bases from V and 2 bases from J, leaving 6 bases between. This CDR3 spans 12 amino acids. Here the CDR3 DNA reads TGTGCCAGCAGCTCCCCCACCTACGAGCAGTACTTC. As protein: CASSSPTYEQYF.

This clonotype was counted a few times. The rearrangement links TRBV25-1 to TRBJ2-7, with TRBD1 matching 9 bases. V trimming: 7 bases; J trimming: 6 bases; junction bases outside the gene matches: 4. CDR1 is MGHDK, CDR2 SYGVNS, per germline. There are 12 residues in the CDR3. In nucleotides, the CDR3 is TGTGCCAGCAAGGGGACAGGGTCCGAGCAGTACTTC. Translated: CASKGTGSEQYF.

The V call is TRBV27, the J call TRBJ2-1, with 8 nucleotides matching TRBD1. The V segment lost 1 base and the J segment 4 bases; nucleotides outside the gene matches: 12. The CDR3 extends over 18 amino acids. CDR1 MNHEY and CDR2 SMNVEV come from the germline V gene (reference sequence). CDR3 nucleotide sequence: TGTGCCAGCAGTTTATTTGGACAGGGAGGCGGACTTTACAATGAGCAGTTCTTC. Translation gives CASSLFGQGGGLYNEQFF.